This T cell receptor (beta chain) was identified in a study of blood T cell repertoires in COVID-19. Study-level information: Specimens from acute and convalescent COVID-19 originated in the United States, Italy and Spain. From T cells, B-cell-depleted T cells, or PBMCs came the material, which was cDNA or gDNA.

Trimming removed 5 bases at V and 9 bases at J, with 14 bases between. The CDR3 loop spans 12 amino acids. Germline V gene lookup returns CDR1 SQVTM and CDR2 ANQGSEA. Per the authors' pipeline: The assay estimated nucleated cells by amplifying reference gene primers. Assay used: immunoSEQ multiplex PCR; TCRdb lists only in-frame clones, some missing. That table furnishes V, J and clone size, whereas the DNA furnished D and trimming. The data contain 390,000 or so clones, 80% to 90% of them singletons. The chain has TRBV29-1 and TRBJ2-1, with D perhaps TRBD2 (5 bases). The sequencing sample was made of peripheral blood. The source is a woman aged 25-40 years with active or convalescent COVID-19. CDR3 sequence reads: CSVPDGLSEQFF. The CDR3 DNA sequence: TGCAGCGTTCCGGACGGACTCAGTGAGCAGTTCTTC.